These T cell receptor beta chains were read from a single sample in a study of Ad26.COV2.S vaccination and SARS-CoV-2 variants. Here immunoSEQ multiplex PCR was the method, and the copy in TCRdb shows in-frame clones only, minus some. The table includes a few hundred thousand clones, roughly 90% detected once. The sample here was peripheral blood, taken in a trial of Ad26.COV2.S vaccine versus placebo. These receptors all come from a person aged 18-65 years who received the Ad26.COV2.S COVID-19 vaccine or a placebo. The CDR3 runs from the conserved cysteine through the conserved F or W. D genes are given only for firm matches. For some rows the clone size is stated as once, few or many, or as a class when expanded; others skip it.

V,size,J,D,CDR3,DNA
TRBV10-3,.,TRBJ2-5,.,CAISDGGAQETQYF,TGTGCCATCAGTGATGGGGGAGCTCAAGAGACCCAGTACTTC
TRBV6-1,.,TRBJ1-1,.,CASSSPETEAFF,TGTGCCAGCAGTTCTCCCGAGACTGAAGCTTTCTTT
TRBV3-1/TRBV3-2,.,TRBJ1-5,TRBD1,CASSQDTGEEGNQPQHF,TGTGCCAGCAGCCAGGACACAGGGGAGGAAGGCAATCAGCCCCAGCATTTT
TRBV10-3,.,TRBJ2-5,.,CAISESGSPTQYF,TGTGCCATCAGTGAGTCAGGTTCGCCGACCCAGTACTTC
TRBV5-4,.,TRBJ2-1,TRBD1,CASSRDRGTYNEQFF,TGTGCCAGCAGCCGGGACAGGGGCACCTACAATGAGCAGTTCTTC
TRBV27,.,TRBJ2-3,TRBD2,CASSPAGSSTDTQYF,TGTGCCAGCAGTCCAGCGGGGTCTAGCACAGATACGCAGTATTTT
TRBV4-1,.,TRBJ2-5,.,CASSHPTLQETQYF,TGCGCCAGCAGCCACCCGACACTACAAGAGACCCAGTACTTC
TRBV10-3,.,TRBJ1-3,TRBD1,CAISRTGGSGNTIYF,TGTGCCATCAGTAGGACAGGGGGCAGTGGAAACACCATATATTTT
TRBV7-9,.,TRBJ1-5,.,CASSGATGLPHAMTQHF,TGTGCCAGCAGCGGGGCGACAGGACTCCCTCATGCTATGACCCAGCATTTT
TRBV6-5,.,TRBJ2-3,.,CASRRGAGDTQYF,TGTGCCAGCAGGAGAGGTGCGGGAGATACGCAGTATTTT
TRBV29-1,few,TRBJ1-2,.,CSVEDLGSVYYGYTF,TGCAGCGTTGAAGATCTAGGTTCCGTTTACTATGGCTACACCTTC
TRBV9,.,TRBJ1-4,.,CASSPSDGYNEKLFF,TGTGCCAGCAGCCCCTCGGACGGTTATAATGAAAAACTGTTTTTT
TRBV2,.,TRBJ2-5,.,CASSPGTQGETQYF,TGTGCCAGCAGTCCCGGGACCCAGGGGGAGACCCAGTACTTC
TRBV18,.,TRBJ2-7,.,CASSPRGGSYEQYF,TGTGCCAGCTCACCACGCGGCGGCTCCTACGAGCAGTACTTC
TRBV18,once,TRBJ2-5,.,CASSKQGEETQYF,TGTGCCAGCTCCAAACAGGGAGAAGAGACCCAGTACTTC
TRBV19,.,TRBJ1-5,.,CASSILLLSNQPQHF,TGTGCCAGTAGTATTCTACTGTTGAGCAATCAGCCCCAGCATTTT
TRBV19,.,TRBJ2-3,.,CASSIDSSREVTDTQYF,TGTGCCAGTAGTATAGATAGTAGCAGGGAGGTCACAGATACGCAGTATTTT
TRBV29-1,.,TRBJ2-2,TRBD1,CSATTGGNTGELFF,TGCAGCGCAACGACAGGGGGCAACACCGGGGAGCTGTTTTTT
TRBV7-2,few,TRBJ1-1,TRBD1,CASSGQGRLNTEAFF,TGTGCCAGCAGCGGACAGGGGCGGTTGAACACTGAAGCTTTCTTT
TRBV10-3,.,TRBJ1-3,TRBD1,CATLGQLSSGNTIYF,TGTGCCACACTGGGACAGTTGAGCTCTGGAAACACCATATATTTT
TRBV7-2,.,TRBJ2-3,TRBD2,CASSLSGLAEDTQYF,TGTGCCAGCAGCTTATCGGGACTAGCGGAAGATACGCAGTATTTT
TRBV7-9,.,TRBJ2-1,TRBD1,CASSLQGAKEQFF,TGTGCCAGCAGTCTTCAGGGGGCGAAGGAGCAGTTCTTC
TRBV19,.,TRBJ1-5,TRBD1,CASMSLRAEGTESNQPQHF,TGTGCCAGTATGTCCCTGCGGGCTGAGGGGACAGAGAGCAATCAGCCCCAGCATTTT
TRBV24-1,.,TRBJ1-4,.,CATSASAGTEKLFF,TGTGCCACCAGTGCCTCTGCGGGAACTGAAAAACTGTTTTTT
TRBV7-2,once,TRBJ1-1,TRBD1,CASSLLGQGAEAFF,TGTGCCAGCAGCTTATTGGGGCAGGGGGCTGAAGCTTTCTTT
TRBV5-1,.,TRBJ1-5,.,CASSLAGVYSQPQHF,TGCGCCAGCAGCTTGGCCGGGGTATACAGTCAGCCCCAGCATTTT
TRBV6-1,.,TRBJ1-3,.,CASSERGGSGNTIYF,TGTGCCAGCAGTGAACGGGGGGGTTCTGGAAACACCATATATTTT
TRBV6-5,.,TRBJ1-2,.,CASSPSHFEGYTF,TGTGCCAGCAGTCCCTCCCACTTCGAGGGCTACACCTTC
TRBV7-9,once,TRBJ2-1,TRBD2,CASSLGGLAGVLSYNEQFF,TGTGCCAGCAGCTTAGGTGGACTAGCGGGGGTACTTTCCTACAATGAGCAGTTCTTC
TRBV19,.,TRBJ1-1,.,CASSIWRLNTEAFF,TGTGCCAGTAGTATTTGGCGATTGAACACTGAAGCTTTCTTT
TRBV20-1,.,TRBJ2-1,TRBD2,CSATSGIF,TGCAGTGCAACCAGCGGGATCTTC
TRBV28,.,TRBJ2-7,TRBD2,CASRAIGLRGSSYEQYF,TGTGCCAGCAGGGCCATCGGTTTGCGGGGGAGCTCCTACGAGCAGTACTTC
TRBV11-2,.,TRBJ2-7,.,CASSFPGGVREQYF,TGTGCCAGCAGCTTTCCGGGCGGCGTACGGGAGCAGTACTTC
TRBV7-9,.,TRBJ1-5,.,CASSDGLGNQPQHF,TGTGCCAGCAGCGACGGTCTGGGCAATCAGCCCCAGCATTTT
TRBV27,.,TRBJ2-7,.,CASSLATRYYEQYF,TGTGCCAGCAGTTTAGCTACCAGATACTACGAGCAGTACTTC
TRBV6-2/TRBV6-3,.,TRBJ2-1,.,CASSRSGPRQFF,TGTGCCAGCAGTAGATCTGGCCCACGACAGTTCTTC
TRBV7-2,.,TRBJ2-7,.,CASSTRQDSYEQYF,TGTGCCAGCAGCACCCGACAGGATTCCTACGAGCAGTACTTC
TRBV7-8,.,TRBJ2-2,TRBD1,CASSLNEVTGSVTGELFF,TGTGCCAGCAGCTTAAATGAGGTGACAGGGAGTGTCACCGGGGAGCTGTTTTTT
TRBV25-1,.,TRBJ1-6,TRBD1,CASSPGRGPNSPLHF,TGTGCCAGCAGCCCGGGAAGGGGGCCGAATTCACCCCTCCACTTT
TRBV16,.,TRBJ2-7,.,CASSGGISEQYF,TGTGCCAGCAGCGGAGGGATCTCCGAGCAGTACTTC
TRBV19,.,TRBJ1-5,.,CASGGGWNQPQHF,TGTGCCAGTGGGGGGGGCTGGAATCAGCCCCAGCATTTT
TRBV3-1/TRBV3-2,once,TRBJ2-1,.,CASSQDSPGPLDSYNEQFF,TGTGCCAGCAGCCAAGATTCCCCCGGACCACTCGATTCCTACAATGAGCAGTTCTTC
TRBV6-5,.,TRBJ2-7,TRBD1,CASRQGAQSYEQYF,TGTGCCAGCAGACAGGGGGCTCAATCCTACGAGCAGTACTTC
TRBV5-4,.,TRBJ2-1,TRBD2,CASRSAGGKYNEQFF,TGTGCCAGCAGATCAGCGGGGGGAAAGTACAATGAGCAGTTCTTC
TRBV6-1,.,TRBJ1-6,.,CASSEYSLSSYNSPLHF,TGTGCCAGCAGTGAGTACAGCTTAAGCTCCTATAATTCACCCCTCCACTTT
TRBV2,.,TRBJ2-7,TRBD2,CAINSGGEQYF,TGTGCCATCAACAGCGGGGGTGAGCAGTACTTC
TRBV28,.,TRBJ2-4,.,CASSSGGALAKNIQYF,TGTGCCAGCAGTTCAGGGGGGGCCCTAGCCAAAAACATTCAGTACTTC
TRBV7-6,.,TRBJ2-1,.,CASSSDGGFYNEQFF,TGTGCCAGCAGCTCGGACGGGGGATTCTACAATGAGCAGTTCTTC
TRBV6-5,.,TRBJ2-2,.,CASRADAGELFF,TGTGCCAGCAGAGCCGACGCCGGGGAGCTGTTTTTT
TRBV19,.,TRBJ2-1,TRBD2,CASSLIAGAHNEQFF,TGTGCCAGTAGTTTGATAGCGGGGGCACACAATGAGCAGTTCTTC
TRBV11-2,.,TRBJ2-7,.,CASGGTQHEQYF,TGTGCCAGCGGGGGAACGCAACACGAGCAGTACTTC